Below, 31 T cell receptor beta chains from the same sample are listed, as sequenced in a study of radiotherapy plus CTLA-4 blockade in lung cancer. Profiling relied on immunoSEQ multiplex PCR, and the TCRdb table lists in-frame clones only, not all of them. This table holds 45,000 or so clones, 55% to 80% found once. The material was peripheral blood, obtained from a patient treated with radiotherapy plus ipilimumab. These receptors originate from a human donor with non-small cell lung cancer who had a complete response to radiotherapy plus ipilimumab.

The V gene is TRBV7-9, the J gene TRBJ1-1; weak D call: TRBD1 (5 bases). V lost 1 base, J lost 1 base, and 13 bases lay in between. Germline-derived CDR1 and CDR2 are SEHNR and FQNEAQ (reference sequence). The CDR3 contains 16 residues. CDR3 region: CASSLESGGANTEAFF. The CDR3 DNA sequence: TGTGCCAGCAGCTTAGAGTCAGGAGGGGCGAACACTGAAGCTTTCTTT. The variable domain in full, with the rest retrieved from reference TRBV7-9 and TRBJ1-1, is DTGVSQNPRHKITKRGQNVTFRCDPISEHNRLYWYRQTLGQGPEFLTYFQNEAQLEKSRLLSDRFSAERPKGSFSTLEIQRTEQGDSAMYLCASSLESGGANTEAFFGQGTRLTVV.

This clone was counted a few times. The chain uses TRBV5-6 and TRBJ1-2; TRBD1 might be the D (5 bases). This CDR3 region has 14 residues. Trimming took 1 base from V and 8 from J, leaving 15 bases between them. Germline loops: CDR1 SGHDT, CDR2 YYEEEE. CDR3 region: CASSLRGDRSGYTF. The DNA of the CDR3 is TGTGCCAGCAGCTTGCGGGGGGATCGAAGCGGCTACACCTTC.

The rearrangement uses TRBV18 and TRBJ1-2; D is perhaps TRBD1 (6 bases). Looked up from germline, CDR1 is KGHSH and CDR2 is LQKENI. The CDR3 is 13 amino acids. The V end was cut by 2 bases, the J end by 5 bases, with 9 bases between. The CDR3 sequence: CASSPYRDYGYTF. The CDR3 DNA reads TGTGCCAGCTCACCATACAGGGATTATGGCTACACCTTC.

There are a few counts of this clone. The chain uses TRBV7-9 and TRBJ1-4; 8 bases are a match to TRBD1. CDR3 length: 19 amino acids. Trimming removed 5 bases from V and 5 bases from J; junction bases left unmatched: 19. Germline CDR1 reads SEHNR; CDR2 reads FQNEAQ (reference sequence). The CDR3 sequence: CASSPDSYRGNFVNEKLFF. The CDR3 DNA follows: TGTGCCAGCAGCCCAGATTCCTACAGGGGGAATTTCGTGAATGAAAAACTGTTTTTT.

The V and J genes are TRBV10-1 and TRBJ2-5; no firm D call. Germline V lookup: CDR1 WNHNN, CDR2 SYGVQD (reference sequence). The CDR3 has 13 residues. Between the trimmed V and J ends, which lost 0 bases and 5 bases, there was a span of 7 bases. The DNA of the CDR3 is TGCGCCAGCAGTGAGTCGAGAGTGGAGACCCAGTACTTC. Its protein product is CASSESRVETQYF.

The chain recombines TRBV5-1 with TRBJ2-2, with a tentative D call TRBD1 (6 bases). Germline V gene lookup returns CDR1 SGHRS and CDR2 YFSETQ. Trimming left V 4 bases short and J 3 bases short, with 10 bases between. The CDR3 is made up of 14 amino acids. The CDR3 nucleotides are TGCGCCAGCAGCGCCAGGGGAGACACCGGGGAGCTGTTTTTT. Residues: CASSARGDTGELFF.

The chain has TRBV12-5 and TRBJ2-5; D may be TRBD2 (5 bases). V lost 5 bases and J lost 3, with 19 bases in between. The CDR3 is 16 residues long. Germline-derived CDR1 and CDR2 are LGHNT and FRNRAP. The CDR3, as DNA: TGTGCTAGTGGTCTAACTAGTGGGAACTTTAAAGAGACCCAGTACTTC. Residues: CASGLTSGNFKETQYF. Full variable domain (rest looked up from reference TRBV12-5 and TRBJ2-5): DARVTQTPRHKVTEMGQEVTMRCQPILGHNTVFWYRQTMMQGLELLAYFRNRAPLDDSGMPKDRFSAEMPDATLATLKIQPSEPRDSAVYFCASGLTSGNFKETQYFGPGTRLLVL.

This chain connects TRBV7-9 to TRBJ1-2; 12 nucleotides line up with TRBD1. The CDR3 extends over 16 amino acids. V was clipped by 5 bases and J by 7 bases; unmatched bases: 11. Germline CDR1 SEHNR, CDR2 FQNEAQ (reference sequence). The CDR3 protein is CASSLPLGQGAVGYTF. CDR3 DNA: TGTGCCAGCAGCCTCCCCTTGGGACAGGGGGCTGTTGGCTACACCTTC.

This clone was counted only a few times. The genes are TRBV7-8 and TRBJ1-5; the D is unclear. Germline lookup yields CDR1 SGHVS and CDR2 FQNEAQ. This CDR3 contains 15 residues. Trimming removed 1 base at V and 0 bases at J, with 7 bases between. CDR3 in amino acids: CASSLELYSNQPQHF. The CDR3 region has the DNA TGTGCCAGCAGCTTAGAGCTTTATAGCAATCAGCCCCAGCATTTT.

The chain uses TRBV2 and TRBJ2-1; TRBD2 is a possible D gene (6 bases). Trimming stripped 6 bases from V and 6 bases from J, with 12 bases between. The CDR3 has 13 amino acids. Germline V gene lookup returns CDR1 SNHLY and CDR2 FYNNEI. The CDR3 loop reads CASREGRSNEQFF. CDR3 DNA: TGTGCCAGCAGGGAGGGACGGTCCAATGAGCAGTTCTTC.

V usage is TRBV29-1 and J usage is TRBJ2-7, with 7 bases fitting TRBD2. Per germline, CDR1 SQVTM and CDR2 ANQGSEA. The CDR3 extends over 14 amino acids. J gave up 3 bases and V 6 bases, and 11 bases lay outside the gene matches. Here the CDR3 reads CSVVPGLNVYEQYF. CDR3 sequence (DNA): TGCAGCGTCGTACCGGGACTAAACGTCTACGAGCAGTACTTC.

This clone was seen once. CDR3: CASSLWTSGVNNEQFF. The CDR3 bases are TGTGCCAGCAGCTTGTGGACTAGCGGGGTTAACAATGAGCAGTTCTTC. This sequence joins TRBV5-4 and TRBJ2-1; 12 bases are shared with TRBD2. The CDR3 is 16 amino acids. Germline CDR1 SGHNT, CDR2 YYREEE (reference sequence). V lost 1 base, J lost 5 bases, and 4 bases stayed unmatched.

This clone was recorded a few times. The chain combines TRBV19 with TRBJ1-5; 7 bases agree with TRBD1. This CDR3 is 16 amino acids long. V trimming: 1 base; J trimming: 3 bases; junction bases outside the gene matches: 6. From germline, CDR1 is LNHDA and CDR2 SQIVND (reference sequence). CDR3 region: CASSIGGGGHNQPQHF. DNA of the CDR3: TGTGCCAGTAGTATAGGAGGAGGGGGCCACAATCAGCCCCAGCATTTT.

In this sample, this clone turned up once. The J gene is TRBJ2-3, the V gene TRBV7-9, with a weak D call TRBD2 (6 bases). Germline V lookup: CDR1 SEHNR, CDR2 FQNEAQ (reference sequence). The CDR3 runs to 16 residues. V was pared by 1 base and J by 2 bases, with 13 bases between. CDR3: CASSLGVAAITDTQYF. The CDR3 DNA reads TGTGCCAGCAGCTTAGGGGTAGCGGCCATCACAGATACGCAGTATTTT. Full variable domain (rest looked up from reference TRBV7-9 and TRBJ2-3): DTGVSQNPRHKITKRGQNVTFRCDPISEHNRLYWYRQTLGQGPEFLTYFQNEAQLEKSRLLSDRFSAERPKGSFSTLEIQRTEQGDSAMYLCASSLGVAAITDTQYFGPGTRLTVL.

There are a few counts of this clone. The V call is TRBV25-1, the J call TRBJ2-1, with D possibly being TRBD1 (6 bases). Trimming shortened V by 4 bases and J by 0 bases, and 10 bases separated the two germline ends. This CDR3 is 15 amino acids long. The germline V gene has CDR1 MGHDK and CDR2 SYGVNS. CDR3 in amino acids: CASSGQEYSYNEQFF. The CDR3 nucleotides read TGTGCCAGCAGTGGACAGGAGTACTCCTACAATGAGCAGTTCTTC.

The gene calls are TRBV10-3 and TRBJ2-7; 8 bases line up with TRBD2. Germline values: CDR1 ENHRY, CDR2 SYGVKD. The CDR3 has 18 residues. With 0 bases clipped from V and 5 bases from J, the junction kept 15 bases outside the gene matches. The CDR3 loop reads CAISESGIGGLGNHEQYF. CDR3 DNA: TGTGCCATCAGTGAGTCCGGTATTGGGGGACTAGGAAACCACGAGCAGTACTTC.

The J gene is TRBJ1-2, the V gene TRBV30; tentative D call: TRBD1 (5 bases). The germline CDR1 and CDR2 sequences are GTSNPN and SVGIG (reference sequence). V gave up 5 bases and J gave up 0 bases, with 10 bases separating them. This CDR3 has 13 amino acids. The CDR3 DNA reads TGTGCCTGGGTGGACACCGCTAACTATGGCTACACCTTC. It yields the protein CAWVDTANYGYTF. The full variable domain, completed using reference TRBV30 and TRBJ1-2, is SQTIHQWPATLVQPVGSPLSLECTVEGTSNPNLYWYRQAAGRGLQLLFYSVGIGQISSEVPQNLSASRPQDRQFILSSKKLLLSDSGFYLCAWVDTANYGYTFGSGTRLTVV.

The J gene is TRBJ1-5, the V gene TRBV10-3, with 7 positions matching TRBD1. V gave up 6 bases and J gave up 4 bases; unmatched junction bases: 3. Germline loops: CDR1 ENHRY, CDR2 SYGVKD. The CDR3 contains 13 residues. CDR3 DNA sequence: TGTGCCATCAGGGACAGGATGAATCAGCCCCAGCATTTT. Protein product: CAIRDRMNQPQHF.

The chain combines TRBV29-1 with TRBJ2-7; D perhaps matches TRBD2 (6 bases). V dropped 2 bases and J dropped 2 bases, with 13 bases sitting between them. Germline lookup yields CDR1 SQVTM and CDR2 ANQGSEA. This CDR3 has 14 residues. In nucleotides, the CDR3 is TGCAGCGTTGAACTTACCGGGACTCCCTACGAGCAGTACTTC. Its protein product is CSVELTGTPYEQYF.

For the CDR3, the DNA is TGTGCCAGCAGTTTAACCGGGGGACAGGGGTCGGATACGCAGTATTTT. Amino acids: CASSLTGGQGSDTQYF. The gene calls are TRBV6-6 and TRBJ2-3; 10 bases are shared with TRBD1. There are 16 residues in the CDR3. Germline V CDR1 and CDR2: MNHNY, SVGAGI (reference sequence). Germline trimming cut 4 bases from V and 6 bases from J; bases unmatched to any gene: 10.

This chain joins TRBV27 and TRBJ2-4; the match to TRBD1 covers 7 bases. From germline, CDR1 is MNHEY and CDR2 SMNVEV (reference sequence). The CDR3 sequence is 16 residues long. Unmatched junction bases numbered 5, after V lost 0 bases and J lost 3 bases. CDR3 DNA: TGTGCCAGCAGTTTATCCCCAACAGGGGTCAAAAACATTCAGTACTTC. Amino acid sequence: CASSLSPTGVKNIQYF.

V is TRBV5-1 and J is TRBJ2-3, with D possibly TRBD1 on 6 matching bases. The CDR3 spans 16 residues. The germline V gene encodes CDR1 SGHRS and CDR2 YFSETQ. V was trimmed by 4 bases and J by 2 bases, leaving 17 bases between them. CDR3 DNA sequence: TGCGCCAGCAGCGAGCAGGGGCCCGACACCACAGATACGCAGTATTTT. As protein: CASSEQGPDTTDTQYF.

Details on this clone: Germline and junction disagree at one end, which may indicate a read error. This CDR3 is also generated by other DNA sequences in the sample. This chain connects TRBV9 to TRBJ2-7, with D hard to call. This CDR3 has 15 amino acids. Looked up from germline, CDR1 is SGDLS and CDR2 is YYNGEE. CDR3 bases: TGTGCTAGCAGCGAAAGCTTCCAGACTTCCTACGAGCAGTACTTC. It encodes CASSESFQTSYEQYF.

The chain has TRBV27 and TRBJ1-6; D is perhaps TRBD1 (5 bases). The V end was cut by 4 bases, the J end by 1 base, with 11 bases between. The CDR3 sequence is 16 residues long. The germline CDR1 and CDR2 sequences are MNHEY and SMNVEV (reference sequence). This CDR3 is CASSSGRGSYNSPLHF. The CDR3 DNA follows: TGTGCCAGCAGTTCAGGAAGGGGATCCTATAATTCACCCCTCCACTTT.

This chain connects TRBV27 to TRBJ1-1; 7 nucleotides agree with TRBD1. The length of the CDR3 is 15 residues. Germline V gene lookup returns CDR1 MNHEY and CDR2 SMNVEV (reference sequence). V shed 5 bases, J shed 1 base, and the junction held 7 bases outside the gene matches. Written as DNA, the CDR3 is TGTGCCAGCAGTCTGACGGGACAGAGGAACACTGAAGCTTTCTTT. This codes for CASSLTGQRNTEAFF.

The CDR3 sequence: CASSNPSLGRRETQYF. The CDR3 DNA reads as TGTGCCAGTAGTAACCCTTCCTTAGGTAGGAGGGAGACCCAGTACTTC. V and J are TRBV19 and TRBJ2-5, with D perhaps matching TRBD2 (5 bases). V dropped 4 bases and J dropped 5 bases, with 20 bases sitting between them. Germline V gene data show CDR1 as LNHDA and CDR2 as SQIVND (reference sequence). CDR3 size: 16 residues.

The gene calls are TRBV28 and TRBJ2-7; TRBD2 agrees at 8 bases. The CDR3 has 13 residues. J lost 2 bases, V lost 6 bases, and 3 bases had no gene match. Per germline, CDR1 MDHEN and CDR2 SYDVKM. The CDR3 region has the DNA TGTGCCAGCAGCCGGGAGGGCCCCTACGAGCAGTACTTC. It codes for CASSREGPYEQYF.

V usage is TRBV29-1 and J usage is TRBJ2-5; D gene ambiguous. V was pared by 4 bases and J by 5 bases, with 11 bases between. The CDR3 totals 12 residues. Germline V gene data show CDR1 as SQVTM and CDR2 as ANQGSEA. CDR3 sequence reads: CSVVQVGETQYF. The CDR3 nucleotides read TGCAGCGTTGTCCAGGTTGGGGAGACCCAGTACTTC.

This clone was counted a few times. The chain is built from TRBV6-1 and TRBJ2-5, with 12 nucleotides matching TRBD2. CDR1 is MNHNS, CDR2 SASEGT, per germline. This CDR3 spans 16 amino acids. Losses at the gene ends were 6 bases for V and 6 bases for J; bases not matched to a gene: 11. The DNA of the CDR3 is TGTGCCAGCAGAGAATCCGGACTAGCGGGATCGAAGACCCAGTACTTC. Protein: CASRESGLAGSKTQYF.

The chain is built from TRBV19 and TRBJ1-2, with D uncertain. Germline CDR1 reads LNHDA; CDR2 reads SQIVND (reference sequence). The CDR3 sequence is 14 residues long. Between the trimmed V and J ends, which lost 3 bases and 4 bases, there was a span of 12 bases. CDR3 nucleotides: TGTGCCAGTAGTATGTTACCGAGCCCCTATGGCTACACCTTC. Residues: CASSMLPSPYGYTF. The full variable domain, completed using reference TRBV19 and TRBJ1-2, is DGGITQSPKYLFRKEGQNVTLSCEQNLNHDAMYWYRQDPGQGLRLIYYSQIVNDFQKGDIAEGYSVSREKKESFPLTVTSAQKNPTAFYLCASSMLPSPYGYTFGSGTRLTVV.

The V call is TRBV7-9, the J call TRBJ1-2, with 10 bases identical to TRBD1. V lost 0 bases and J lost 9; bases outside the gene matches: 13. The germline gives CDR1 SEHNR, CDR2 FQNEAQ (reference sequence). This CDR3 has 17 amino acids. DNA for the CDR3: TGTGCCAGCAGCTTAGCCCCCCCTGGGACAGGGGTTCCGAGCTACACCTTC. This gives the protein CASSLAPPGTGVPSYTF.